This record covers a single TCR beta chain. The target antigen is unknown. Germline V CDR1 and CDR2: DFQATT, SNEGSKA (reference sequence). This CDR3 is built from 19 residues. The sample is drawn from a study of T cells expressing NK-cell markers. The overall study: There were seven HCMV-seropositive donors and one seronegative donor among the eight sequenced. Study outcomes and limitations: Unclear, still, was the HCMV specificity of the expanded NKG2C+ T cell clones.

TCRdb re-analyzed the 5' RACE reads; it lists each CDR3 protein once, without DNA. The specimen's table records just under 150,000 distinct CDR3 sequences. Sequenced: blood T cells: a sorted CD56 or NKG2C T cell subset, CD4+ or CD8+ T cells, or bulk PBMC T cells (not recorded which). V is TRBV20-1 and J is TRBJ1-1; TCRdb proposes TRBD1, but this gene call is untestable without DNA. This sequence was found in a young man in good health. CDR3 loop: CSARDLGLPSRGLDTEAFF.